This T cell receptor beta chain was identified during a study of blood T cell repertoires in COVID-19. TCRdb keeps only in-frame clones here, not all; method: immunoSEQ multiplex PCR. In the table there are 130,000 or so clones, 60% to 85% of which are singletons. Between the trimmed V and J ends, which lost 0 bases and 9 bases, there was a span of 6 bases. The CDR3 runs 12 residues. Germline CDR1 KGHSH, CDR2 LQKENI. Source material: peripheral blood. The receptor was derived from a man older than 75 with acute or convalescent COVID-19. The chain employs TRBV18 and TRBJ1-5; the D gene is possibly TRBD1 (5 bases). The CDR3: CASSPPQGPQHF. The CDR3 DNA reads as TGTGCCAGCTCACCACCCCAGGGGCCCCAGCATTTT. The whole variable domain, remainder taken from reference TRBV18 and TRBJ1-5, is NAGVMQNPRHLVRRRGQEARLRCSPMKGHSHVYWYRQLPEEGLKFMVYLQKENIIDESGMPKERFSAEFPKEGPSILRIQQVVRGDSAAYFCASSPPQGPQHFGDGTRLSIL.